Each of the 24 T cell receptor beta chains below was sequenced from the same sample in a study of blood T cell repertoires in COVID-19. Clones were sequenced by immunoSEQ multiplex PCR, and TCRdb holds only the in-frame ones, with some missing. The sample lists nearly 70,000 clones; nearly 90% were seen once. The specimen sequenced was peripheral blood. These receptors all stem from a woman between 45 and 65 years old with COVID-19, enrolled during active disease.

The chain joins TRBV6-6 to TRBJ2-1; 8 nucleotides line up with TRBD2. Losses at the gene ends were 7 bases for V and 7 bases for J; bases not matched to a gene: 9. The CDR3 extends over 14 amino acids. The germline CDR1 and CDR2 sequences are MNHNY and SVGAGI (reference sequence). The CDR3 loop is CASISGGGRNEQFF. CDR3 DNA: TGTGCCAGCATTTCCGGGGGGGGCCGGAATGAGCAGTTCTTC.

The CDR3 region is CASSRAQEGGYTF. CDR3 bases: TGTGCCAGCAGCCGAGCGCAAGAGGGAGGCTACACCTTC. The chain combines TRBV7-9 with TRBJ1-2, with D unclear. The V end was cut by 5 bases, the J end by 8 bases, with 15 bases between. From germline, CDR1 is SEHNR and CDR2 FQNEAQ (reference sequence). The CDR3 has 13 residues.

The chain combines TRBV7-9 with TRBJ2-7; the D is unclear. The V gene lost 3 bases and the J gene lost 2 bases, with 11 bases spanning the gap. Germline V lookup: CDR1 SEHNR, CDR2 FQNEAQ (reference sequence). This CDR3 spans 14 amino acids. The CDR3 reads CASSFRGPPYEQYF. The CDR3 DNA reads TGTGCCAGCAGCTTTAGAGGCCCTCCCTACGAGCAGTACTTC. Using reference TRBV7-9 and TRBJ2-7 for the parts outside the CDR3, the full variable domain is DTGVSQNPRHKITKRGQNVTFRCDPISEHNRLYWYRQTLGQGPEFLTYFQNEAQLEKSRLLSDRFSAERPKGSFSTLEIQRTEQGDSAMYLCASSFRGPPYEQYFGPGTRLTVT.

The sample holds one count of this clone. The rearrangement uses TRBV11-3 and TRBJ1-3; 8 bases align to TRBD1. The trim removed 5 bases at V and 0 bases at J, leaving 12 bases unmatched. The CDR3 has 18 residues. CDR1 and CDR2 from the germline V gene are SGHNT and YENEEA. CDR3 bases: TGTGCCAGCAGCCTTCCGGGACAGGCTCTTCCCTCTGGAAACACCATATATTTT. Residues: CASSLPGQALPSGNTIYF.

This rearrangement joins TRBV11-3 to TRBJ1-5; TRBD1 matches at 10 bases. Losses at the gene ends were 6 bases for V and 5 bases for J; bases not matched to a gene: 7. The CDR3 covers 15 residues. Looked up from germline, CDR1 is SGHNT and CDR2 is YENEEA. CDR3 bases: TGTGCCAGCAGTTCCGGGACAGGGGACTATCAGCCCCAGCATTTT. The encoded protein is CASSSGTGDYQPQHF.

This clone has just a few counts. The V and J genes are TRBV6-5 and TRBJ2-1; D remains ambiguous. This CDR3 has 12 amino acids. From germline, CDR1 is MNHEY and CDR2 SVGAGI. Trimming took off 10 bases at V and 9 bases at J, with 16 bases between the two ends. CDR3 sequence (DNA): TGTGCCATCAAAGCCCTATTACGTGAGCAGTTCTTC. Its translation: CAIKALLREQFF.

The chain couples TRBV2 to TRBJ2-2; D perhaps matches TRBD2 (5 bases). Germline values: CDR1 SNHLY, CDR2 FYNNEI. The CDR3 runs 16 residues. V was pared by 1 base and J by 1 base, with 10 bases between. CDR3 sequence reads: CASSEGRVGNTGELFF. In DNA form, the CDR3 reads TGTGCCAGCAGTGAAGGGCGGGTCGGGAACACCGGGGAGCTGTTTTTT.

V gene TRBV4-2 combines with J gene TRBJ2-3; a possible D gene is TRBD2 (6 bases). The germline V gene has CDR1 LGHNA and CDR2 YNFKEQ. The length of the CDR3 is 17 residues. V lost 0 bases, J lost 0 bases, and 13 bases lay in between. As DNA, the CDR3 is TGTGCCAGCAGCCAAGATTTCGCGGACTATAGCACAGATACGCAGTATTTT. Translation: CASSQDFADYSTDTQYF.

This clone was found once. The rearrangement joins TRBV11-3 to TRBJ2-5, with TRBD1 matching 8 bases. J was trimmed by 3 bases and V by 0 bases; bases with no gene match: 15. CDR3 length: 19 residues. Per germline, CDR1 SGHNT and CDR2 YENEEA. In DNA, the CDR3 is TGTGCCAGCAGCTTAGAAAGTGGGACAGGAGTTAGAACGAAAGAGACCCAGTACTTC. Residues: CASSLESGTGVRTKETQYF.

This clone was counted between two and nine times. This sequence joins TRBV4-1 and TRBJ2-7; D is perhaps TRBD2 (6 bases). V was shortened by 5 bases and J by 5 bases, with 19 bases between the two germline ends. Germline V gene data show CDR1 as MGHRA and CDR2 as YSYEKL. The CDR3 runs to 15 residues. CDR3 protein: CASSFRGLGVHEQYF. The CDR3, as DNA: TGCGCCAGCAGCTTCCGGGGACTGGGGGTCCACGAGCAGTACTTC.

V and J are TRBV4-1 and TRBJ1-2; D possibly corresponds to TRBD1 (6 bases). Germline loops: CDR1 MGHRA, CDR2 YSYEKL. The CDR3 spans 13 residues. V was cut by 2 bases and J by 8 bases, with 12 bases left in between. CDR3 sequence reads: CASSQSTGAGYTF. In DNA, the CDR3 is TGCGCCAGCAGCCAATCGACAGGAGCAGGCTACACCTTC.

J is TRBJ2-1 and V is TRBV4-2, with 7 bases lining up with TRBD2. Trimming removed 3 bases from V and 9 bases from J; junction bases left unmatched: 14. The CDR3 loop spans 16 amino acids. Germline V CDR1 and CDR2: LGHNA, YNFKEQ. CDR3 in DNA: TGTGCCAGCAGCCAGGGGGTAGAGGGAGGGCCGGGTGAGCAGTTCTTC. This gives the protein CASSQGVEGGPGEQFF.

The V call is TRBV7-8, the J call TRBJ2-7, with D unresolved. Germline V gene lookup returns CDR1 SGHVS and CDR2 FQNEAQ. This CDR3 region has 17 residues. V gave up 5 bases and J gave up 0 bases, with 20 bases separating them. CDR3 nucleotide sequence: TGTGCCAGCAGCCCAAGGCGGCTTCAACTCAGCTCCTACGAGCAGTACTTC. It yields the protein CASSPRRLQLSSYEQYF.

The rearrangement uses TRBV9 and TRBJ2-7; no definite D call. Looked up from germline, CDR1 is SGDLS and CDR2 is YYNGEE. This CDR3 is 12 amino acids long. V dropped 3 bases and J dropped 3 bases, with 7 bases sitting between them. CDR3 residues: CASSATFYEQYF. Here the CDR3 DNA reads TGTGCCAGCAGCGCGACTTTCTACGAGCAGTACTTC.

V and J are TRBV24-1 and TRBJ2-3, with TRBD2 matching 10 bases. The CDR3 length is 18 residues. Germline CDR1 KGHDR, CDR2 SFDVKD. The V and J ends lost 6 bases and 0 bases, in that order; junction bases with no gene match: 11. The CDR3 nucleotides are TGTGCCACCAGTCGTTCCGGGGGACTAGCGACTAGCACAGATACGCAGTATTTT. It translates to CATSRSGGLATSTDTQYF.

This clone was counted a single time. J is TRBJ2-7 and V is TRBV7-9; D is undetermined. The CDR3 covers 14 residues. The V end lost 0 bases, the J end lost 3 bases, and 9 bases lay between the germline ends. In germline, CDR1 is SEHNR, CDR2 FQNEAQ (reference sequence). The CDR3 loop reads CASSLALGDYEQYF. For the CDR3, the DNA is TGTGCCAGCAGCTTAGCGCTCGGAGACTACGAGCAGTACTTC.

The sample holds one count of this clone. The chain has TRBV4-1 and TRBJ2-7; TRBD2 aligns across 12 bases. CDR3 length: 15 residues. The germline gives CDR1 MGHRA, CDR2 YSYEKL. The V gene end was trimmed by 5 bases and the J gene end by 6 bases; junction bases not matched to a gene: 8. Written as DNA, the CDR3 is TGCGCCAGCAGCGCCCCGACTAGCGGGAGAAGCGAGCAGTACTTC. Protein: CASSAPTSGRSEQYF.

This clone was seen a single time. This chain uses TRBV19 with TRBJ2-5; 12 bases agree with TRBD2. V shed 10 bases and J 1 base; nucleotides not matched to a gene: 4. Germline CDR1 and CDR2: LNHDA and SQIVND (reference sequence). The CDR3 runs to 14 residues. CDR3 nucleotides: TGTGCCACAGGACTAGCGGGGATCCAAGAGACCCAGTACTTC. This gives the protein CATGLAGIQETQYF.

The V and J genes are TRBV5-4 and TRBJ2-6; 9 bases agree with TRBD1. The germline gives CDR1 SGHNT, CDR2 YYREEE (reference sequence). The CDR3 totals 17 residues. V trimming: 3 bases; J trimming: 2 bases; junction bases outside the gene matches: 6. The CDR3 region is CASSSPRDRAGANVLTF. The CDR3 region has the DNA TGTGCCAGCAGCTCGCCCCGGGACAGGGCTGGGGCCAACGTCCTGACTTTC.

The chain combines TRBV5-4 with TRBJ2-7, with D possibly being TRBD2 (5 bases). V lost 1 base to trimming and J lost 2 bases, with 10 bases between them. In germline, CDR1 is SGHNT, CDR2 YYREEE (reference sequence). This CDR3 spans 14 amino acids. The CDR3 sequence is CASSLSGRTYEQYF. CDR3 sequence (DNA): TGTGCCAGCAGCTTGAGCGGCAGAACCTACGAGCAGTACTTC.

The chain has TRBV6-5 and TRBJ1-5; D may be TRBD1 (6 bases). Per the germline V gene, CDR1 is MNHEY and CDR2 is SVGAGI. V was shortened by 9 bases and J by 2 bases, with 14 bases between the two germline ends. CDR3 size: 14 residues. CDR3 loop: CASGVQGGNQPQHF. The CDR3 DNA is TGTGCCAGTGGGGTACAGGGAGGCAATCAGCCCCAGCATTTT.

This chain joins TRBV18 and TRBJ2-3; 9 nucleotides align to TRBD2. V was pared by 1 base and J by 4 bases, with 9 bases of the junction left unmatched. Germline V CDR1 and CDR2: KGHSH, LQKENI. The CDR3 loop spans 17 amino acids. CDR3: CASSPRAGGRLADTQYF. CDR3 bases: TGTGCCAGCTCACCACGAGCGGGGGGCCGACTGGCAGATACGCAGTATTTT.

The chain combines TRBV19 with TRBJ2-5; TRBD2 aligns across 7 bases. The CDR3 has 14 residues. In germline, CDR1 is LNHDA, CDR2 SQIVND (reference sequence). V was pared by 4 bases and J by 5 bases, with 7 bases of the junction left unmatched. The DNA for the CDR3 is TGTGCCAGTAGTAAAGGACTAGTCGGCGAGACCCAGTACTTC. Protein product: CASSKGLVGETQYF.

This clone was counted a single time. The chain carries TRBV12-3 or TRBV12-4 and TRBJ2-7; maybe TRBD2 (6 bases). The CDR3 has 13 amino acids. Trimming cost V 6 bases and J 0 bases, with 9 bases left between them. The CDR3 protein is CASSRGTSYEQYF. The DNA for the CDR3 is TGTGCCAGCAGCCGCGGGACCTCCTACGAGCAGTACTTC.